A single sample gave rise to the 11 T cell receptor beta chains below, sequenced in a study of T cells in Graves' hyperthyroidism and ophthalmopathy. RNA transcripts yielded amplified TCR beta CDR3 regions. The HTBI primer set was used in a first-round RT-PCR of the TCR CDR3. TCRdb re-called the multiplex PCR reads with MiXCR, one entry per CDR3 protein. The table has around 380,000 distinct CDR3 sequences, around an eighth seen once. Sequenced input: blood. The receptor set was obtained from a man in his thirties or forties with Graves' hyperthyroidism that later progressed to Graves' ophthalmopathy.

In regard to this clonotype: This may arise from a read error, as a much more abundant clone is one base away. The chain recombines TRBV7-2 with TRBJ2-1, with D perhaps assigned TRBD1 or TRBD2 (5 bases each). Germline values: CDR1 SGHTA, CDR2 FQGNSA. CDR3 length: 13 residues. The germline V and J ends were trimmed by 5 bases and 12 bases, with 17 bases remaining between them. The CDR3 sequence: CASSKEGPDGQFF. The DNA for the CDR3 is TGTGCCAGCAGCAAAGAGGGGCCCGATGGGCAGTTCTTC.

This clonotype was detected ten times or more. The chain carries TRBV12-3 or TRBV12-4 and TRBJ2-7, with unresolved D. The ends were cut back, 5 bases at V and 5 bases at J, with 16 bases in the middle. This CDR3 is built from 14 residues. The CDR3 loop reads CASSPRSRRHEQYF. As DNA, the CDR3 is TGTGCCAGCAGTCCGAGGTCCCGCCGGCACGAGCAGTACTTC.

Ten or more counts support this clonotype. The V call is TRBV19, the J call TRBJ1-1; 10 positions agree with TRBD1. The CDR3 sequence is 15 residues long. Germline trimming cut 5 bases from V and 4 bases from J; bases unmatched to any gene: 7. Germline V gene sequence: CDR1 LNHDA, CDR2 SQIVND (reference sequence). The CDR3 DNA sequence: TGTGCCAGTAGTGCTTCCGGGACAGGGGTCACTGAAGCTTTCTTT. Its protein product is CASSASGTGVTEAFF.

This clonotype was found many times. The rearrangement uses TRBV29-1 and TRBJ2-7; TRBD1 might be the D (6 bases). The CDR3 is 15 residues long. V shed 3 bases and J shed 5 bases, with 20 bases lying between them. Per germline, CDR1 SQVTM and CDR2 ANQGSEA. The CDR3 spells CSVDHPEKGDDEQYF. The CDR3 DNA reads TGCAGCGTTGACCATCCTGAAAAGGGGGACGACGAGCAGTACTTC.

This clonotype was detected a few times. The rearrangement links TRBV20-1 to TRBJ2-5, with D unclear. Germline assignment: CDR1 DFQATT and CDR2 SNEGSKA (reference sequence). The CDR3 totals 15 residues. The V end was cut by 0 bases, the J end by 0 bases, with 11 bases between. The CDR3 nucleotides are TGCAGTGCTAGAGATCACAACAGCAACCAAGAGACCCAGTACTTC. It yields the protein CSARDHNSNQETQYF.

This clonotype was observed at least ten times. The genes are TRBV5-1 and TRBJ2-7, with D possibly being TRBD1 or TRBD2 (5 bases each). V was pared by 7 bases and J by 1 base, with 15 bases between. The CDR3 extends over 14 amino acids. The germline CDR1 and CDR2 sequences are SGHRS and YFSETQ. The CDR3 reads CASSGTDISYEQYF. The CDR3 DNA reads as TGCGCCAGCTCCGGGACGGATATTTCCTACGAGCAGTACTTC.

V is TRBV18 and J is TRBJ2-3, with TRBD2 as a possible D gene (6 bases). V was cut by 3 bases and J by 0 bases, with 13 bases left in between. The length of the CDR3 is 16 residues. The germline CDR1 and CDR2 sequences are KGHSH and LQKENI. The CDR3 region has the DNA TGTGCCAGCTCACCCCAGGCGGGGCCTAGCACAGATACGCAGTATTTT. Translated, it gives CASSPQAGPSTDTQYF.

In its sample, this clonotype was seen many times. This chain joins TRBV27 and TRBJ1-1, with D unresolved. This CDR3 is built from 14 residues. Trimming took 5 bases from V and 3 from J, leaving 13 bases between them. The germline V gene has CDR1 MNHEY and CDR2 SMNVEV (reference sequence). The CDR3 DNA follows: TGTGCCAGCAGTCCCCGGACGGCGCACACTGAAGCTTTCTTT. This sequence encodes CASSPRTAHTEAFF.

This clonotype was picked up many times. The chain uses TRBV11-2 and TRBJ1-1, with D hard to call. The CDR3 runs to 12 residues. V was pared by 4 bases and J by 8 bases, with 11 bases between. The germline gives CDR1 SGHAT, CDR2 FQNNGV. As DNA, the CDR3 is TGTGCCAGCAGCTCCCAGCTTGGGGAAGCTTTCTTT. This codes for CASSSQLGEAFF.

The J gene is TRBJ1-5, the V gene TRBV5-1; TRBD1 matches 7 bases. CDR3 size: 15 residues. Germline loops: CDR1 SGHRS, CDR2 YFSETQ. The ends lost 0 bases at V and 5 bases at J; junction bases unmatched: 5. CDR3: CASSLEGGGDQPQHF. In DNA form, the CDR3 reads TGCGCCAGCAGCTTGGAAGGGGGCGGCGATCAGCCCCAGCATTTT.

The chain uses TRBV6-1 and TRBJ1-4, with D perhaps matching TRBD1 (5 bases). CDR3 length: 17 residues. The germline gives CDR1 MNHNS, CDR2 SASEGT. V was cut by 4 bases and J by 7 bases, with 22 bases left in between. This CDR3 reads CASSAASSGLASEKLFF. The CDR3, as DNA: TGTGCCAGCAGTGCAGCGAGCTCAGGGTTAGCGAGTGAAAAACTGTTTTTT.